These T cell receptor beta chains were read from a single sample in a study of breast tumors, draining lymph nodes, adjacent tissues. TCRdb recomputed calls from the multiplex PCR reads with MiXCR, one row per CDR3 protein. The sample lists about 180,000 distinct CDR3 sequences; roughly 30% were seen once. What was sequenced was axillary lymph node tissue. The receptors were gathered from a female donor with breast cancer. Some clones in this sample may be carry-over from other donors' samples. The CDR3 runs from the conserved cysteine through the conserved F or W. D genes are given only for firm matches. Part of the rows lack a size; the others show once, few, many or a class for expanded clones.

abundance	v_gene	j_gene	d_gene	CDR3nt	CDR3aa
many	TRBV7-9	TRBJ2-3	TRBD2	TGTGCCAGCAACCCTTGGACTAGCGGGGTACTCACAGATACGCAGTATTTT	CASNPWTSGVLTDTQYF
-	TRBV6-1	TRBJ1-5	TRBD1	TGTGCCAGCAGCGGGACAGGGGGCGATCAGCCCCAGCATTTT	CASSGTGGDQPQHF
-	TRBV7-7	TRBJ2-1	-	TGTGCTAGCAGCCCTACGGAGTCAGTCTACAATGAGCAGCTCTTC	CASSPTESVYNEQLF
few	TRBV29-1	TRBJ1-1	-	TGCAGCGTTGAAGGAGGAGGAGGCACTGAAGCTTTCTTT	CSVEGGGGTEAFF
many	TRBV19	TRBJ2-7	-	TGTGCCAGTAGTTTAAGACCACAGGAGCGGTACGAGCAGTACTTC	CASSLRPQERYEQYF
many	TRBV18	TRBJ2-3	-	TGTGCCAGCTCACCACGCGGACAGCAGACCACAGATACGCAGTATTTT	CASSPRGQQTTDTQYF
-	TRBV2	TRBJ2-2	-	-	CASSIYLCSVEGHADTGELFF
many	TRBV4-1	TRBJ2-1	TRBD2	TGCGCCAGCAGCCAACCTAGCGGGAGCGATGAGCAGTTCTTC	CASSQPSGSDEQFF
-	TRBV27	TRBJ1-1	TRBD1	TGTGCCAGCAGTGGGGGACAGAGTAACACTGAAGCTTTCTTT	CASSGGQSNTEAFF
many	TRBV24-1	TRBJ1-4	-	TGTGCCACCAGTGTAACAGACTTAAATGAAAAACTGTTTTTT	CATSVTDLNEKLFF
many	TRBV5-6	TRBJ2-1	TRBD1	TGTGCCAGCAGCTTACAGGGGTTTGAGCAGTTCTTC	CASSLQGFEQFF
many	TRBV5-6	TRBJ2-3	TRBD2	TGTGCCAGCAGGCCCCCAGCGGGGAGCACAGATACGCAGTATTTT	CASRPPAGSTDTQYF
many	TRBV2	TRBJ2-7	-	TGTGCCAGCAGTGAAGGGGGGGCCGGGACAGTAGTATACGAGCAGTACTTC	CASSEGGAGTVVYEQYF
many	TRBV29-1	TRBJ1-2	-	TGCAGCGTTGAGGAAGAAGGGGCCTTGAGGAATGGCTACACCTTC	CSVEEEGALRNGYTF
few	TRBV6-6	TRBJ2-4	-	TGTGCCAGCAGTTTCCCGCCCGCTTTTTCTCGGGCCAAAAACATTCAGTACTTC	CASSFPPAFSRAKNIQYF
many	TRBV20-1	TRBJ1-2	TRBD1	TGCAGTGCTTCCCTACAGGGGGTTAGCGGTGGCTACACCTTC	CSASLQGVSGGYTF
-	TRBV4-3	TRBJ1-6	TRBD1	TGCGCCAGCAGCCAAAAGGGACAGGGGCCCAATTCACCCCTCCACTTT	CASSQKGQGPNSPLHF
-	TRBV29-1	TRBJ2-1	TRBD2	TGCAGCGGGAGGACTAGCGGGACCTACAATGAGCAGTTCTTC	CSGRTSGTYNEQFF
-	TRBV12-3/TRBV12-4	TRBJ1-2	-	TGTGCCAGCATGGGGATGGATGCCAGTTATGGCTACACCTTC	CASMGMDASYGYTF
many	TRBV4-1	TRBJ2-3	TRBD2	TGCGCCAGCAGCCAAGAGGTTAGCGGGATCACAGATACGCAGTATTTT	CASSQEVSGITDTQYF
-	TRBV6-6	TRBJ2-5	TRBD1	TGTGCCAGCAGTTCCGGGACAGCTCAAGAGACCCAGTACTTC	CASSSGTAQETQYF
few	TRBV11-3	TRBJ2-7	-	TGTGCCAGCAGCTTAAGGGGGGACACAAGGGAGTACGAGCAGTACTTC	CASSLRGDTREYEQYF
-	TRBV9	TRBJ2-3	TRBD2	TGTGCCAGCAGGAGGGGTAGCGGGAGCAGAAATGAGCAGTATTTT	CASRRGSGSRNEQYF
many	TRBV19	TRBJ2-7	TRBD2	TGTGCCAGTAGTATAGTTGGGGGGGCCTACGAGCAGTACTTC	CASSIVGGAYEQYF
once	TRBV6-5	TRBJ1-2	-	TGTGCCAGCAGCTTACAGGGTCGGGAGTATGGCTACACCTTC	CASSLQGREYGYTF
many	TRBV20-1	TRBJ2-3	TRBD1	TGCAGTGCCGAGGGGGCGGGCACAGATACGCAGTATTTT	CSAEGAGTDTQYF
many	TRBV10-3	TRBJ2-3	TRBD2	TGTGCCATCAGCCGGACTAGCGACACAGATACGCAGTATTTT	CAISRTSDTDTQYF
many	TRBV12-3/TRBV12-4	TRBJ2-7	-	TGTGCCAGCCGCCGCGATATCTACGAGCAGTACTTC	CASRRDIYEQYF
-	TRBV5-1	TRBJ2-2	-	TGCGCCAGCAGCACCGCCGGGACGGGGGGCGGCGGGGAGCTGTTTTTT	CASSTAGTGGGGELFF
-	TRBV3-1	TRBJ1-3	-	TGTGCCAGCAGCCACTCCACAGGAAGACTGAACTCTGGAAACACCATATATTTT	CASSHSTGRLNSGNTIYF
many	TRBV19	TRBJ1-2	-	TGTGCCAGTACTATCGGACGGAACTATGGCTACACCTTC	CASTIGRNYGYTF
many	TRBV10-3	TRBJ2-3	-	TGTGCCATCAGTGAGTCGGGGGGGGCCTCAGATACGCAGTATTTT	CAISESGGASDTQYF
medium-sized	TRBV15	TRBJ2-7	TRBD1	TGTGCCACCAGCAGATATGGACAGGGGTACGAGCAGTACTTC	CATSRYGQGYEQYF
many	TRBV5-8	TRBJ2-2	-	TGTGCCAGCAGCAGGGGAGCCGGGGAGCTGTTTTTT	CASSRGAGELFF
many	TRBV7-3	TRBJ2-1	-	TGTGCCAGCAGCTTCGGGCGACAGAGCAATGAGCAGTTCTTC	CASSFGRQSNEQFF
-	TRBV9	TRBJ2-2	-	TGTGCCAGCAGCGACGGCCTCGGGGAGCTGTTTTTT	CASSDGLGELFF
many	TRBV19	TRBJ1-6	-	TGTGCCAGTAGTACGGCAGGGTCGGAACATAATTCACCCCTCCACTTT	CASSTAGSEHNSPLHF
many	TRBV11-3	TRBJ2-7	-	TGTGCCAGCAGCTCCGGGACATTTTCCTACGAGCAGTACTTC	CASSSGTFSYEQYF
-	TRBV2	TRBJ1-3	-	TGTGCCAGCAGCGGAGGACGGGGGAACACCATATATTTT	CASSGGRGNTIYF
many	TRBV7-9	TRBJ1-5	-	TGTGCCAGCAGCCAGGGAACGAGAGCCCAGCCCCAGCATTTT	CASSQGTRAQPQHF
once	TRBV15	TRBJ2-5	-	TGTGCCACCAGCAGTTTGGAGACTAGCCAAGAGACCCAGTACTTC	CATSSLETSQETQYF